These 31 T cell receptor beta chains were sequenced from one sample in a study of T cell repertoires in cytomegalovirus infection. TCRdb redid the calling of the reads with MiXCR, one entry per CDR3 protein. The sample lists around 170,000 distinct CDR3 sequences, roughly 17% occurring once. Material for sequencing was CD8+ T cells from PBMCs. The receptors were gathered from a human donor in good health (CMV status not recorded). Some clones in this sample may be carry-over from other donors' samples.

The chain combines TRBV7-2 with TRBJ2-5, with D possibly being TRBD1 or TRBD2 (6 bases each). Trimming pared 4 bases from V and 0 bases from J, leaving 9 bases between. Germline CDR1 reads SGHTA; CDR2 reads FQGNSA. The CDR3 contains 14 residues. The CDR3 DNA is TGTGCCAGCAGCTCCGGGGGCTACCAAGAGACCCAGTACTTC. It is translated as CASSSGGYQETQYF.

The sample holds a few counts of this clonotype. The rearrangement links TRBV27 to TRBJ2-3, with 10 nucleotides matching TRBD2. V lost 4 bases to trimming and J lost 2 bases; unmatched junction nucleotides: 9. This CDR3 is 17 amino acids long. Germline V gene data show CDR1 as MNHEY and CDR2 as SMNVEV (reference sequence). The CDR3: CASSSTRSGRATDTQYF. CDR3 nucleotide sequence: TGTGCCAGCAGTTCCACCAGAAGCGGGAGGGCCACAGATACGCAGTATTTT.

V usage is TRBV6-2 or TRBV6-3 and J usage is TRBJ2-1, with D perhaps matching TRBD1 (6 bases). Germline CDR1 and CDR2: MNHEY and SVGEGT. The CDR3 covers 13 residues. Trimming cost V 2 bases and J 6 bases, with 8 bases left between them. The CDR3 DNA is TGTGCCAGCAGTTACAACAGGGTCAATGAGCAGTTCTTC. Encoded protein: CASSYNRVNEQFF.

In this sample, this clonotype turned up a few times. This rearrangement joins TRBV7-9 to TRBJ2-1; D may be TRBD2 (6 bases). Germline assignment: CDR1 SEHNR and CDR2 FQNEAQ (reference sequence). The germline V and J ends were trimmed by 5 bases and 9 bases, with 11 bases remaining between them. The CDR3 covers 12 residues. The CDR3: CASSAPGVEQFF. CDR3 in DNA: TGTGCCAGCAGCGCCCCGGGGGTTGAGCAGTTCTTC.

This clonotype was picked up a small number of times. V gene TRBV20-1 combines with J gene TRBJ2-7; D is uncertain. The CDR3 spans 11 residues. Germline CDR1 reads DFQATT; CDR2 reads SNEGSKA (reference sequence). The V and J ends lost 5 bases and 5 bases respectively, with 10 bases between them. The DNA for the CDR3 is TGCAGTGCTGCGCCGACAAACGAGCAGTACTTC. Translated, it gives CSAAPTNEQYF.

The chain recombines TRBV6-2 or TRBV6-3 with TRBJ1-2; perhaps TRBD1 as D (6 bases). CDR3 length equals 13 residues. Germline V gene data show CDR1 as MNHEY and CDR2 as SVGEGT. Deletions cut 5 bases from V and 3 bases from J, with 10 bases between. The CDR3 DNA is TGTGCCAGCAGTCCAGGGGTCTACTATGGCTACACCTTC. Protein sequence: CASSPGVYYGYTF.

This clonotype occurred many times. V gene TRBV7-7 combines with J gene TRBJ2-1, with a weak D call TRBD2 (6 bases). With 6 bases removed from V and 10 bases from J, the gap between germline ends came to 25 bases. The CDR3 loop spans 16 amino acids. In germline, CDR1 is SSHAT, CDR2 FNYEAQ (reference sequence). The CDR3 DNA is TGTGCCAGCAGTTCCCGCTCGGGCGGGACGTCCGGGGAGCAGTTCTTC. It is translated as CASSSRSGGTSGEQFF.

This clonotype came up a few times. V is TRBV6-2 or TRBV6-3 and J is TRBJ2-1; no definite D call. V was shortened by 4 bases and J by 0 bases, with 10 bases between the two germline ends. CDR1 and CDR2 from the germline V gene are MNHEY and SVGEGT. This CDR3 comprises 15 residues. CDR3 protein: CASSLPASSYNEQFF. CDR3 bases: TGTGCCAGCAGTTTACCAGCGAGCTCCTACAATGAGCAGTTCTTC.

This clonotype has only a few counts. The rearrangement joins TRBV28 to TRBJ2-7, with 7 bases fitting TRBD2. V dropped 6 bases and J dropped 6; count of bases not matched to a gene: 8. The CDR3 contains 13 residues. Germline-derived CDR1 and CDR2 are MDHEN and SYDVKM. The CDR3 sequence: CASRRDYGGEQYF. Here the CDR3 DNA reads TGTGCCAGCAGGAGGGACTACGGTGGCGAGCAGTACTTC.

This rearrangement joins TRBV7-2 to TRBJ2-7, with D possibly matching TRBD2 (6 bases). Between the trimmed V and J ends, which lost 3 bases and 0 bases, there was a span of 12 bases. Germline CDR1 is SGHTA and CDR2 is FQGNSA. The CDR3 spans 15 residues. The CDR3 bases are TGTGCCAGCAGCTTCTGGGACGGGAGCTCCTACGAGCAGTACTTC. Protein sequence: CASSFWDGSSYEQYF.

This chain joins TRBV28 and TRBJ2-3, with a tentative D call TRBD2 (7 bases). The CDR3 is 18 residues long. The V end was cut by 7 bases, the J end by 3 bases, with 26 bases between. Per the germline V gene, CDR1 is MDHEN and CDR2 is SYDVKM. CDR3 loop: CASTPGQMWREKTDTQYF. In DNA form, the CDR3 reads TGTGCCAGCACCCCTGGACAGATGTGGCGGGAGAAGACAGATACGCAGTATTTT. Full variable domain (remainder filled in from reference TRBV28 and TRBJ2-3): DVKVTQSSRYLVKRTGEKVFLECVQDMDHENMFWYRQDPGLGLRLIYFSYDVKMKEKGDIPEGYSVSREKKERFSLILESASTNQTSMYLCASTPGQMWREKTDTQYFGPGTRLTVL.

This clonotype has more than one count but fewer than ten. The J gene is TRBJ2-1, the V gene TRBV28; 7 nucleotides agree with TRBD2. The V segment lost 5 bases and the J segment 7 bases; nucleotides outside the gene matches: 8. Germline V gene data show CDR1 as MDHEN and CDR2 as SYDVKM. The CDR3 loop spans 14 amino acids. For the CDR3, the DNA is TGTGCCAGCAGTCCCACCCTAGCGGCAAATGAGCAGTTCTTC. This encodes CASSPTLAANEQFF.

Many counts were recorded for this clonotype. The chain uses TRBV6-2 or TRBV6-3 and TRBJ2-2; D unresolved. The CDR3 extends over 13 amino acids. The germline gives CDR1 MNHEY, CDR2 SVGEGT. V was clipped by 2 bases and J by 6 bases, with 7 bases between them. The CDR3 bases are TGTGCCAGCAGTTACCGTGGGGCCGGGGAGCTGTTTTTT. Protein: CASSYRGAGELFF.

CDR3 sequence (DNA): TGTGCCAGCAGCCAGGGAATTTATACTGAAGCTTTCTTT. Protein product: CASSQGIYTEAFF. The chain has TRBV6-2 or TRBV6-3 and TRBJ1-1, with D possibly matching TRBD1 (5 bases). CDR1 MNHEY and CDR2 SVGEGT come from the germline V gene. This CDR3 is 13 amino acids long. Trimming took 6 bases from V and 5 from J, leaving 13 bases between them.

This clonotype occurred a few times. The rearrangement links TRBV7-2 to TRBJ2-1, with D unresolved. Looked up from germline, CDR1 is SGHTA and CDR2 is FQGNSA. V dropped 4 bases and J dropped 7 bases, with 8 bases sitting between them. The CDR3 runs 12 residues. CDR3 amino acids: CASSSLTNEQFF. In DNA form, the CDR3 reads TGTGCCAGCAGCTCACTCACAAATGAGCAGTTCTTC.

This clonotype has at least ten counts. The CDR3 here is CASRGDRVTDTQYF. CDR3 sequence (DNA): TGTGCCAGCAGAGGGGACAGGGTCACAGATACGCAGTATTTT. V gene TRBV6-2 or TRBV6-3 combines with J gene TRBJ2-3, with 9 bases lining up with TRBD1. The length of the CDR3 is 14 residues. CDR1 and CDR2 (germline): MNHEY, SVGEGT. V was clipped by 6 bases and J by 2 bases; unmatched bases: 3.

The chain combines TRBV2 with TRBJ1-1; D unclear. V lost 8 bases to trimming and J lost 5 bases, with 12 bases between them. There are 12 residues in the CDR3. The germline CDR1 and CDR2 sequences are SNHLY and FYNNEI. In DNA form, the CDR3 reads TGTGCCAGCCGGGGAAGCGTTACTGAAGCTTTCTTT. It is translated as CASRGSVTEAFF.

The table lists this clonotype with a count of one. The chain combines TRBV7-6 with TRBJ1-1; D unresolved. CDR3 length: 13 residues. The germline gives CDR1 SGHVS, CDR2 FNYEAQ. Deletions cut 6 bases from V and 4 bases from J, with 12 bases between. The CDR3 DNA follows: TGTGCCAGCAGAACAGATGTCTTCACTGAAGCTTTCTTT. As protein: CASRTDVFTEAFF.

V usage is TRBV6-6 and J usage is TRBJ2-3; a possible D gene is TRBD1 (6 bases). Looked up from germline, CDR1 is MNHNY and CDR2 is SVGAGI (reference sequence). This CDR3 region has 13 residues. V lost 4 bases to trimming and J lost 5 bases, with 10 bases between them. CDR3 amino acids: CASSLGHRDTQYF. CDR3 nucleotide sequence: TGTGCCAGCAGTTTGGGACACCGAGATACGCAGTATTTT.

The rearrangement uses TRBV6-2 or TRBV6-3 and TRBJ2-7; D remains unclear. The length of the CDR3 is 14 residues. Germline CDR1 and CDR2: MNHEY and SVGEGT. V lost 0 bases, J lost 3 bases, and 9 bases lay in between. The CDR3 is CASSYSLSVYEQYF. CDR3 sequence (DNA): TGTGCCAGCAGTTACTCGTTATCAGTCTACGAGCAGTACTTC.

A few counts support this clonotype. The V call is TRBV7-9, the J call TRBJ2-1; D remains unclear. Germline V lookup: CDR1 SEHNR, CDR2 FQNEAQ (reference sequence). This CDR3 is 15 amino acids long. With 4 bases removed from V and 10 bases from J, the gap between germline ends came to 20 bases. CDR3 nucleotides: TGTGCCAGCAGCTACTCCAAAAGTGGGGTCAACGAGCAGTTCTTC. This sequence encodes CASSYSKSGVNEQFF.

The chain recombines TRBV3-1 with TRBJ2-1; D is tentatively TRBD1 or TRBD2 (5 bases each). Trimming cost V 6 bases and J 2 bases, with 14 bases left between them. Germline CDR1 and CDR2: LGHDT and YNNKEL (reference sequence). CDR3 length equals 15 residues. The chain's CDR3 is CASSRRDGTYNEQFF. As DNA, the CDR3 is TGTGCCAGCAGTCGCCGGGACGGCACCTACAATGAGCAGTTCTTC.

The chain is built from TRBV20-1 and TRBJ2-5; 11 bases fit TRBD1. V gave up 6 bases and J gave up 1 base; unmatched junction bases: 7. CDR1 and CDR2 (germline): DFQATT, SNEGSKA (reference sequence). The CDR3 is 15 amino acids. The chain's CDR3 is CSAFGDRGSQETQYF. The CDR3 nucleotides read TGCAGTGCGTTTGGGGACAGGGGGAGCCAAGAGACCCAGTACTTC.

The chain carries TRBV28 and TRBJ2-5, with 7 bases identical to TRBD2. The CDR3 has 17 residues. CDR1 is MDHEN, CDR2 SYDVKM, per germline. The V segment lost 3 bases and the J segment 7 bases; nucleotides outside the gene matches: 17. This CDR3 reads CASSLPSGGGPPRTQYF. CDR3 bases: TGTGCCAGCAGTTTGCCCTCGGGGGGAGGCCCCCCACGGACCCAGTACTTC.

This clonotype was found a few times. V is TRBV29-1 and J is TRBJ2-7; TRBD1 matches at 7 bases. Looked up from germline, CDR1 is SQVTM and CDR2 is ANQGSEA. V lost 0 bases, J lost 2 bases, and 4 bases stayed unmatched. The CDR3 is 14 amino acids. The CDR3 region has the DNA TGCAGCGTTGAAGAGGTAGGACAGGCCTACGAGCAGTACTTC. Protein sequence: CSVEEVGQAYEQYF.

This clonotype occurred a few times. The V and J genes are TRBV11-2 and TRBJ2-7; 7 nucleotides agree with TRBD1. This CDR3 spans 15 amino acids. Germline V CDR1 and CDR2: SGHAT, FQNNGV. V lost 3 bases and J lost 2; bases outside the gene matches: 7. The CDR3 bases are TGTGCCAGCAGCTTTGGAGGACAGGATACCTACGAGCAGTACTTC. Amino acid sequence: CASSFGGQDTYEQYF. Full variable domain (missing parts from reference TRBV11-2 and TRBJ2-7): EAGVAQSPRYKIIEKRQSVAFWCNPISGHATLYWYQQILGQGPKLLIQFQNNGVVDDSQLPKDRFSAERLKGVDSTLKIQPAKLEDSAVYLCASSFGGQDTYEQYFGPGTRLTVT.

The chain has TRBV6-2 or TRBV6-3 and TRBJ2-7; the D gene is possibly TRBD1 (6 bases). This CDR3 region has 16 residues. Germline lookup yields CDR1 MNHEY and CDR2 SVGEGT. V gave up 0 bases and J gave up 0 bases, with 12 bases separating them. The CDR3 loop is CASSYSNDRSSYEQYF. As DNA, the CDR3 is TGTGCCAGCAGTTACTCGAACGACAGGAGCTCCTACGAGCAGTACTTC.

The DNA for the CDR3 is TGCGCCAGCAGCCAGCTTCTCAGGGGGCCCGACGGCTACACCTTC. This sequence encodes CASSQLLRGPDGYTF. The chain recombines TRBV4-3 with TRBJ1-2, with TRBD1 matching 8 bases. CDR1 is LGHNA and CDR2 is YSLEER in the germline V gene. The CDR3 covers 15 residues. The junction had 11 bases not matched to a gene; V was cut back by 3 bases and J by 8 bases.

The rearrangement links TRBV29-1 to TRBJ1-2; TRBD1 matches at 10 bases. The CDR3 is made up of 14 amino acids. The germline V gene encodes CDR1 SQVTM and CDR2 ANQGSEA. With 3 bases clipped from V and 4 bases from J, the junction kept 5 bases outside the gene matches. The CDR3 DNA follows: TGCAGCGTTGACGGACAGGGGGAGCCCTATGGCTACACCTTC. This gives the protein CSVDGQGEPYGYTF.

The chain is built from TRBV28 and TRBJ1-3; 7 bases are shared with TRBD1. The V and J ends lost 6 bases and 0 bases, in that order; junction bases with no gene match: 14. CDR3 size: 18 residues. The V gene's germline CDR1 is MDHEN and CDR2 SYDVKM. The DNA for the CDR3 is TGTGCCAGCAGACCGGACCGGGGACAGATCAACTCTGGAAACACCATATATTTT. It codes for CASRPDRGQINSGNTIYF.

This chain's CDR3 is CASSLGWILNTEAFF. The DNA of the CDR3 is TGTGCCAGCAGCTTAGGATGGATCCTGAACACTGAAGCTTTCTTT. This chain connects TRBV11-2 to TRBJ1-1, with D hard to call. There are 15 residues in the CDR3. V shed 1 base and J shed 0 bases, with 9 bases lying between them. Germline CDR1 and CDR2: SGHAT and FQNNGV. The complete variable domain, with remaining parts taken from reference TRBV11-2 and TRBJ1-1, reads EAGVAQSPRYKIIEKRQSVAFWCNPISGHATLYWYQQILGQGPKLLIQFQNNGVVDDSQLPKDRFSAERLKGVDSTLKIQPAKLEDSAVYLCASSLGWILNTEAFFGQGTRLTVV.